The present T cell receptor beta chain was sequenced within a study of blood T cell repertoires in COVID-19. As for the study in general: The cDNA or gDNA used as material had been derived from T cells, B-cell-depleted T cells, or PBMCs.

Trimming pared 5 bases from V and 8 bases from J, leaving 22 bases between. The length of the CDR3 is 16 residues. In germline, CDR1 is SGHNT, CDR2 YYREEE (reference sequence). Original data processing: Amplifying reference gene primers gave estimates of nucleated cell counts. Only in-frame clones appear in the TCRdb table, and some are missing; sequencing was by immunoSEQ multiplex PCR. V and J calls and clone size are copied from that table; D and trimming were computed from the DNA. The repertoire holds about 120,000 clones, with 88% as singletons. This TCR derives from a man aged 50 to 59 with acute or convalescent COVID-19. The rearrangement links TRBV5-4 to TRBJ1-4; a possible D gene is TRBD1 (5 bases). The sequencing input was peripheral blood. As DNA, the CDR3 is TGTGCCAGCAGACAAACAGCGGGGACTGGTGGGGAAAAACTGTTTTTT. It yields the protein CASRQTAGTGGEKLFF.